This TCR beta chain was sequenced for a study of T cell clonality in common variable immunodeficiency. Each donor provided roughly 4.5 to 8 ml of heparinized whole blood. Study results and caveats: Reportedly, TCR beta sequences from common variable immunodeficiency showed fewer deletions and N-nucleotide insertions. CVID subjects shared fewer TCRbeta clones than healthy controls did. TCRbeta clonality was increased in CVID versus healthy controls.

This clone was recorded at least ten times. Its specificity is unknown. The table came from immunoSEQ multiplex PCR; TCRdb's copy has only in-frame clones and leaves some out. The data show about 42,000 clones, with none appearing a single time. Sequenced material: peripheral blood mononuclear cells. The receptor was derived from a person between 18 and 69 years old in good health.

The CDR3 DNA, read in part, is TGCAGTGCGCAAGCTCAGGACACCTGGGGCGACGAG. This sequence encodes CSAQAQDTWGDE. The entire CDR3 protein is CSAQAQDTWGDEQYF. The chain employs TRBV20-1 and TRBJ2-7; D might be TRBD1 (5 bases). The read gets to within 3 residues of the CDR3 end, and the germline J gene fills in the rest. Germline V gene sequence: CDR1 DFQATT, CDR2 SNEGSKA (reference sequence). V gave up 6 bases and J gave up 5 bases, with 23 bases separating them. The CDR3 runs to 15 residues.